This TCR beta chain is from a study of neurological immune-mediated disorders. Whole-study findings and limits: Expanded clones shared no identical CDR3 amino acid sequences across subjects, which suggested private TCR-beta repertoires in all groups.

5'RACE with 10-nucleotide random UMIs produced the cDNA. TCRdb fed the 5' RACE reads into MiXCR, producing one record per CDR3 protein. The sample lists tens of thousands of distinct CDR3 sequences, 3% to 4.5% seen once, with 1.9% in the top ten. The sample holds many counts of this clonotype. The antigen is undetermined. Germline assignment: CDR1 LGHDT and CDR2 YNNKEL (reference sequence). Trimming shortened V by 1 base and J by 0 bases, and 11 bases separated the two germline ends. The CDR3 has 16 residues. The receptor's source is a woman aged 40-49 years with multiple sclerosis. V gene TRBV3-1 combines with J gene TRBJ2-3; D is unresolved. The material sequenced was CD4+ T cells from blood. For the CDR3, the DNA is TGTGCCAGCAGCCAAGTCCTAGGTTCTAGCACAGATACGCAGTATTTT. As protein: CASSQVLGSSTDTQYF.